These T cell receptor beta chains were read from a single sample in a study of radiotherapy plus CTLA-4 blockade in lung cancer. Here immunoSEQ multiplex PCR was the method, and the copy in TCRdb shows in-frame clones only, minus some. The sample records approximately 52,000 clones, roughly 80% being singletons. Sequences were derived from peripheral blood, sampled from a patient treated with radiotherapy plus ipilimumab. Every receptor here comes from a human donor with non-small cell lung cancer who had a complete response to radiotherapy plus ipilimumab. CDR3s include the opening cysteine and the closing phenylalanine or tryptophan. Fields, in order: J gene, clone size, V gene, D gene, CDR3 protein, CDR3 DNA. A D gene is named only where the DNA matches it firmly. Clone size is not always given. Where it is, it says once, few, many or a class for expanded clones.

TRBJ2-1	few	TRBV7-9	TRBD2	CASSFPRLGRGGLNEQFF	TGTGCCAGCAGCTTCCCCCGCCTGGGGCGGGGGGGCCTAAATGAGCAGTTCTTC
TRBJ1-1	-	TRBV29-1	TRBD1	CSVGTAGGLNTEAFF	TGCAGCGTTGGGACCGCAGGGGGCCTGAACACTGAAGCTTTCTTT
TRBJ2-5	-	TRBV7-2	-	CASSPGVARRGEETQYF	TGTGCCAGCAGCCCAGGGGTCGCCCGACGAGGAGAAGAGACCCAGTACTTC
TRBJ2-7	-	TRBV18	TRBD1	CASSIRDSINSEQYF	TGTGCCAGCTCAATACGGGACAGCATAAATTCCGAGCAGTACTTC
TRBJ2-2	-	TRBV9	TRBD1	CASSLDRTQGQFNTGELFF	TGTGCCAGCAGCTTGGATAGGACCCAGGGACAGTTTAACACCGGGGAGCTGTTTTTT
TRBJ1-1	-	TRBV5-1	-	CASSLAGGAVGTEAFF	TGCGCCAGCAGCTTGGCCGGTGGTGCTGTTGGCACTGAAGCTTTCTTT
TRBJ2-6	-	TRBV5-1	TRBD1	CASSPGTGAGANVLTF	TGCGCCAGCAGCCCCGGGACAGGGGCCGGGGCCAACGTCCTGACTTTC
TRBJ2-2	-	TRBV5-1	-	CASKEVGGELFF	TGCGCCAGCAAGGAGGTGGGCGGGGAGCTGTTTTTT
TRBJ2-2	-	TRBV7-2	TRBD2	CASSRASGTAGELFF	TGTGCCAGCAGCAGGGCTAGCGGGACCGCGGGGGAGCTGTTTTTT
TRBJ1-1	-	TRBV7-8	TRBD1	CASSLVGRGRGGNTEAFF	TGTGCCAGCAGCTTAGTGGGCAGGGGGCGAGGTGGCAACACTGAAGCTTTCTTT
TRBJ2-3	-	TRBV27	-	CASSSNRASWTDTQYF	TGTGCCAGCAGTTCAAACAGGGCGTCATGGACAGATACGCAGTATTTT
TRBJ2-1	-	TRBV27	-	CASSLGGGEQFF	TGTGCCAGCAGTTTAGGGGGCGGTGAGCAGTTCTTC
TRBJ2-5	-	TRBV6-5	-	CASSYSQIQETQYF	TGTGCCAGCAGTTACTCGCAGATCCAAGAGACCCAGTACTTC
TRBJ1-1	-	TRBV7-7	TRBD1	CASSSPQRQGTTEAFF	TGTGCTAGCAGCTCGCCCCAAAGACAGGGAACCACTGAAGCTTTCTTT
TRBJ1-2	-	TRBV30	-	CASTGYGYTF	TGTGCCTCCACAGGCTATGGCTACACCTTC
TRBJ1-4	-	TRBV19	-	CASSISNEKLFF	TGTGCCAGTAGTATATCAAATGAAAAACTGTTTTTT
TRBJ2-1	-	TRBV6-1	-	CASRGSTRPHNEQFF	TGTGCCAGCAGAGGTAGCACCCGACCCCACAATGAGCAGTTCTTC
TRBJ2-3	-	TRBV7-8	TRBD2	CASSFQRGGWDTQYF	TGTGCCAGCAGCTTCCAGCGGGGGGGCTGGGATACGCAGTATTTT
TRBJ2-1	-	TRBV9	TRBD2	CASSSPGGLAYNEQFF	TGTGCCAGCAGCTCCCCCGGGGGACTAGCGTACAATGAGCAGTTCTTC
TRBJ2-7	-	TRBV2	-	CASTVGRARYEQYF	TGTGCCAGCACGGTGGGCAGGGCCCGGTACGAGCAGTACTTC
TRBJ1-5	-	TRBV19	TRBD1	CASRDRGWYQPQHF	TGTGCCAGTAGGGACAGGGGGTGGTATCAGCCCCAGCATTTT
TRBJ1-5	few	TRBV4-1	TRBD1	CASSQDQGGQGYQPQHF	TGCGCCAGCAGCCAAGATCAGGGGGGACAGGGTTATCAGCCCCAGCATTTT
TRBJ2-1	-	TRBV11-2	TRBD2	CASSLLAGSQEQFF	TGTGCCAGCAGCTTATTAGCGGGGTCGCAGGAGCAGTTCTTC
TRBJ2-3	once	TRBV7-9	-	CASSRDSYDTQYF	TGTGCCAGCAGTCGAGACAGTTACGATACGCAGTATTTT
TRBJ2-2	-	TRBV25-1	TRBD2	CASSESLWLAGEAGELFF	TGTGCCAGCAGTGAATCCCTCTGGCTAGCGGGAGAGGCCGGGGAGCTGTTTTTT
TRBJ1-6	few	TRBV5-1	TRBD1	CASSSGTGNKDSPLHF	TGCGCCAGCAGCTCCGGGACAGGGAATAAGGATTCACCCCTCCACTTT
TRBJ2-1	-	TRBV19	TRBD1	CATHAGGADHYEQFF	TGTGCCACCCACGCAGGGGGCGCCGACCACTATGAGCAGTTCTTC
TRBJ1-4	once	TRBV4-1	-	CASSHPATNEKLFF	TGCGCCAGCAGCCATCCCGCAACTAATGAAAAACTGTTTTTT
TRBJ1-5	-	TRBV2	TRBD1	CASRTGRLSNQPQHF	TGTGCCAGCAGGACAGGGAGGTTAAGCAATCAGCCCCAGCATTTT
TRBJ1-3	few	TRBV30	-	CAYRETFSGNTIYF	TGTGCCTACCGGGAGACTTTCTCTGGAAACACCATATATTTT
TRBJ1-5	-	TRBV30	-	CAWSVPGRNQPQHF	TGTGCCTGGAGTGTACCTGGCAGAAATCAGCCCCAGCATTTT
TRBJ1-1	-	TRBV30	-	CAWRRTGTNTEAFF	TGTGCCTGGAGGAGAACAGGGACGAACACTGAAGCTTTCTTT